This TCR beta chain was identified during a study of cytomegalovirus exposure and HLA in healthy donors. V shed 0 bases and J shed 8 bases, with 10 bases lying between them. The germline V gene encodes CDR1 SGHDN and CDR2 FVKESK. The CDR3 totals 13 residues. Libraries were prepared by immunoSEQ multiplex PCR; TCRdb keeps only in-frame clonotypes and omits some of them. The repertoire holds approximately 140,000 clones, with just over 85% as singletons. Sequencing used PBMCs. This TCR derives from a woman younger than 35 in good health and CMV-seropositive. The rearrangement joins TRBV14 to TRBJ1-1; TRBD1 might be the D (5 bases). The CDR3 coding sequence is TGTGCCAGCAGCCAAGAGAGGGGAGGGGAAGCTTTCTTT. As protein: CASSQERGGEAFF.